The T cell receptor beta chain described here comes from a study of shared clonotypes between healthy human individuals. The study, taken as a whole, reports: The donor pool, a small one, limited the genetic and exposure-history diversity represented.

In the original analysis: ImmunoSEQ junction-only sequences lacked quality scores, so their filtering differed. Method: immunoSEQ multiplex PCR; TCRdb's copy keeps in-frame clones and lacks some. D and trimming come from the DNA, and the V and J calls and clone size come from that table. The sample consists of 400,000 to 600,000 clones, 75% to 80% of them appearing once. Turning to this clone: The antigen is unknown.

Only Caucasian adults living in Nashville, Tennessee made up the donor group. The CDR3 length is 16 residues. The germline V and J ends were trimmed by 8 bases and 1 base, with 15 bases remaining between them. Germline V gene sequence: CDR1 LNHNV, CDR2 YYDKDF (reference sequence). This sequence originates from a woman in her 40s in good health. Some clones in this sample may be carry-over from other donors' samples. The chain uses TRBV15 and TRBJ2-6, with D uncertain. Source material: PBMCs. The CDR3: CATSSSVSSGANVLTF. The CDR3 nucleotides read TGTGCCACCTCTTCCTCTGTCTCGTCTGGGGCCAACGTCCTGACTTTC.